A single sample gave rise to the 13 T cell receptor beta chains below, sequenced in a study of blood T cell repertoires in COVID-19. Sequencing was performed with immunoSEQ multiplex PCR; in TCRdb, only in-frame clones are kept and a portion is missing. This sample has about 240,000 clones, with roughly 80% found just once. The sample taken for sequencing was peripheral blood. These receptor sequences come from a woman of 80 years or more with acute or convalescent COVID-19.

The V and J genes are TRBV25-1 and TRBJ2-5; D is perhaps TRBD1 (5 bases). The CDR3 contains 16 residues. V lost 2 bases, J lost 2 bases, and 15 bases lay in between. Germline CDR1 and CDR2: MGHDK and SYGVNS. The CDR3 is CASSERFGAGQETQYF. Written as DNA, the CDR3 is TGTGCCAGCAGTGAACGGTTTGGGGCAGGTCAAGAGACCCAGTACTTC.

The chain is built from TRBV7-3 and TRBJ2-3, with 8 bases identical to TRBD2. This CDR3 has 13 amino acids. Germline V lookup: CDR1 SGHTA, CDR2 FQGTGA. After removal of 0 bases from V and 11 bases from J, the junction contained 4 bases not matched to a gene. The CDR3 region has the DNA TGTGCCAGCAGCTTAACTCGCCTAGCGGGGCAGTATTTT. Translated, it gives CASSLTRLAGQYF.

The rearrangement joins TRBV28 to TRBJ1-4; 8 bases are shared with TRBD1. This CDR3 spans 15 amino acids. CDR1 and CDR2 from the germline V gene are MDHEN and SYDVKM. V dropped 6 bases and J dropped 2; count of bases not matched to a gene: 5. CDR3 sequence (DNA): TGTGCCAGCAGCTTGGACAGGGTGACTAATGAAAAACTGTTTTTT. This gives the protein CASSLDRVTNEKLFF.

This clone has just one count. The V gene is TRBV4-2, the J gene TRBJ1-2; TRBD1 might be the D (5 bases). The CDR3 loop spans 14 amino acids. V lost 0 bases to trimming and J lost 3 bases, with 8 bases between them. From germline, CDR1 is LGHNA and CDR2 YNFKEQ. This CDR3 is CASSQEGADYGYTF. The CDR3 DNA reads as TGTGCCAGCAGCCAAGAAGGGGCAGACTATGGCTACACCTTC.

The genes are TRBV5-1 and TRBJ2-1; possible D gene TRBD2, 6 bases. CDR3 length: 15 amino acids. CDR1 and CDR2 from the germline V gene are SGHRS and YFSETQ. V lost 3 bases and J 0 bases, leaving 10 bases between the germline ends. The CDR3 DNA reads as TGCGCCAGCAGCTCAAAAGCGGGCTCCTACAATGAGCAGTTCTTC. Amino acid sequence: CASSSKAGSYNEQFF.

The chain joins TRBV3-1 (or the pseudogene TRBV3-2) to TRBJ2-2; D ambiguous. The CDR3 is 11 amino acids. The V end lost 4 bases, the J end lost 7 bases, and 4 bases lay between the germline ends. The germline V gene encodes CDR1 LGHDT and CDR2 YNNKEL (reference sequence). The CDR3 reads CASSRGGELFF. As DNA, the CDR3 is TGTGCCAGCAGCCGAGGCGGGGAGCTGTTTTTT.

The chain combines TRBV11-2 with TRBJ2-7, with TRBD1 as a possible D gene (6 bases). Trimming took off 5 bases at V and 3 bases at J, with 14 bases between the two ends. Germline V lookup: CDR1 SGHAT, CDR2 FQNNGV. This CDR3 contains 14 residues. CDR3 coding DNA: TGTGCCAGCAGCCCACCCGGACAGATCTACGAGCAGTACTTC. Amino acids: CASSPPGQIYEQYF.

The J gene is TRBJ1-1, the V gene TRBV20-1; possible D gene TRBD1, 6 bases. The germline V gene encodes CDR1 DFQATT and CDR2 SNEGSKA (reference sequence). The CDR3 contains 15 residues. Trimming shortened V by 4 bases and J by 2 bases, and 17 bases separated the two germline ends. CDR3: CSATDRRRTNTEAFF. CDR3 coding DNA: TGCAGTGCTACTGACAGGAGGAGGACTAACACTGAAGCTTTCTTT.

CDR3 DNA sequence: TGTGCCAGCAGTTACTCCGGACAGGGCGCGAATTCACCCCTCCACTTT. Translation: CASSYSGQGANSPLHF. V usage is TRBV6-6 and J usage is TRBJ1-6, with 8 bases aligning to TRBD1. Trimming removed 0 bases from V and 7 bases from J; junction bases left unmatched: 5. The CDR3 loop spans 16 amino acids. In germline, CDR1 is MNHNY, CDR2 SVGAGI (reference sequence).

J is TRBJ1-1 and V is TRBV19, with D perhaps matching TRBD1 (5 bases). The CDR3 is 13 residues long. CDR1 is LNHDA and CDR2 is SQIVND in the germline V gene (reference sequence). V lost 6 bases and J lost 2, with 10 bases in between. The CDR3 DNA follows: TGTGCCAGTAGCCCGACAGTAAACACTGAAGCTTTCTTT. This translates into CASSPTVNTEAFF.

The chain joins TRBV4-2 to TRBJ1-2; TRBD1 matches at 11 bases. CDR3 length: 14 residues. V shed 4 bases, J shed 4 bases, and the junction held 2 bases outside the gene matches. Germline V CDR1 and CDR2: LGHNA, YNFKEQ. CDR3 residues: CASSLGTGGYGYTF. CDR3 coding DNA: TGTGCCAGCAGCCTAGGGACAGGGGGCTATGGCTACACCTTC.

The V gene is TRBV2, the J gene TRBJ1-3; unclear D gene. CDR1 and CDR2 from the germline V gene are SNHLY and FYNNEI. Trimming took off 7 bases at V and 5 bases at J, with 12 bases between the two ends. The length of the CDR3 is 13 residues. CDR3: CASTARGRNTIYF. The CDR3 DNA sequence: TGTGCCAGCACCGCCCGGGGAAGAAACACCATATATTTT.

The V and J genes are TRBV7-9 and TRBJ2-3; unclear D gene. There are 15 residues in the CDR3. With 1 base removed from V and 6 bases from J, the gap between germline ends came to 14 bases. Germline CDR1 SEHNR, CDR2 FQNEAQ (reference sequence). The CDR3 region is CASSLGYLESDTQYF. The CDR3 nucleotides are TGTGCCAGCAGCTTAGGATATCTAGAGTCTGATACGCAGTATTTT.